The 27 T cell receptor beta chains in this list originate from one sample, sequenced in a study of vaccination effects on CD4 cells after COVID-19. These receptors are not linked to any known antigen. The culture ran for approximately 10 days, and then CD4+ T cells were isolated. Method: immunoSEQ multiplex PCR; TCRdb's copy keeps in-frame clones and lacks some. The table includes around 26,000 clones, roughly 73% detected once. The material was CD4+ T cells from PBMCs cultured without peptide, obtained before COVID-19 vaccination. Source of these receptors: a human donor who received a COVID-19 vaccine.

CDR3 DNA: TGCGCCAGCAGCCCAACTCACAGAACCTCTGGAAACACCATATATTTT. It is translated as CASSPTHRTSGNTIYF. The chain joins TRBV5-1 to TRBJ1-3; no clear D. Trimming left V 4 bases short and J 0 bases short, with 14 bases between. CDR1 is SGHRS, CDR2 YFSETQ, per germline. The CDR3 runs 16 residues.

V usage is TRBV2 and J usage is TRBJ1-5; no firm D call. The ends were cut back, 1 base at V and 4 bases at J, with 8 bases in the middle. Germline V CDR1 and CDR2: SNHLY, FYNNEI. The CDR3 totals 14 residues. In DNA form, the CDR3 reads TGTGCCAGCAGTGAAGGAAGGGTTAATCAGCCCCAGCATTTT. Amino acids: CASSEGRVNQPQHF. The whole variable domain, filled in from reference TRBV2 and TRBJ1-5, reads EPEVTQTPSHQVTQMGQEVILRCVPISNHLYFYWYRQILGQKVEFLVSFYNNEISEKSEIFDDQFSVERPDGSNFTLKIRSTKLEDSAMYFCASSEGRVNQPQHFGDGTRLSIL.

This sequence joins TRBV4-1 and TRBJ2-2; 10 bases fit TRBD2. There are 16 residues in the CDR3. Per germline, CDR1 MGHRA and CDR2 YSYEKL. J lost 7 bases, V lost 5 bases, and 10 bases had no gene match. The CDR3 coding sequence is TGCGCCAGCAGCTTGAGCGGGAGGGCCCTCGGCGGGGAGCTGTTTTTT. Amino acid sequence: CASSLSGRALGGELFF.

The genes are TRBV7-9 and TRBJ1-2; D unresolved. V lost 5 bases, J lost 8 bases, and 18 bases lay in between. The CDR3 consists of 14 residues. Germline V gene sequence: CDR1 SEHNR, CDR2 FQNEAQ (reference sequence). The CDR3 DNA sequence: TGTGCCAGCAGCATGCAGCGGCCGGGCGGAGGCTACACCTTC. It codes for CASSMQRPGGGYTF.

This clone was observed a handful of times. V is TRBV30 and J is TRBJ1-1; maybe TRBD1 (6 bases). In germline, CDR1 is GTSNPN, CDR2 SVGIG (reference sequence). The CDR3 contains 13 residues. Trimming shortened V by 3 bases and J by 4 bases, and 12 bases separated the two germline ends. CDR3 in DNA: TGTGCCTGGAGACGGAGGGGGGGCACTGAAGCTTTCTTT. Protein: CAWRRRGGTEAFF.

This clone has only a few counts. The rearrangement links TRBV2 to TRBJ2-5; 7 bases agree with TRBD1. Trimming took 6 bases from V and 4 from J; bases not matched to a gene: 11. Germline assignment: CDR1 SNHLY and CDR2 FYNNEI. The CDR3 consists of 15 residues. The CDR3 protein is CASRGDRAVRETQYF. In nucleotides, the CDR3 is TGTGCCAGCAGGGGAGACAGGGCGGTGCGAGAGACCCAGTACTTC.

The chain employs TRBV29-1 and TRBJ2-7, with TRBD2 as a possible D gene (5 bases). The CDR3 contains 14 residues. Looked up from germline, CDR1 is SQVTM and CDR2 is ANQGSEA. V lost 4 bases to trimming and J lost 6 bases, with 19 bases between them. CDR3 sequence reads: CSVVAVLGGREQYF. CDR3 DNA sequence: TGCAGCGTTGTTGCCGTACTTGGCGGGCGCGAGCAGTACTTC.

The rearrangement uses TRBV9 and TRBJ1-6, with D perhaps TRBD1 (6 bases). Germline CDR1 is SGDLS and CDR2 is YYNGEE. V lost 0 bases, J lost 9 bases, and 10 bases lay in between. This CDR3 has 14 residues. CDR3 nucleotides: TGTGCCAGCAGCGTAGTGGGGGGGGCTTCACCCCTCCACTTT. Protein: CASSVVGGASPLHF. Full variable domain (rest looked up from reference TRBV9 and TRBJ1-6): DSGVTQTPKHLITATGQRVTLRCSPRSGDLSVYWYQQSLDQGLQFLIQYYNGEERAKGNILERFSAQQFPDLHSELNLSSLELGDSALYFCASSVVGGASPLHFGNGTRLTVT.

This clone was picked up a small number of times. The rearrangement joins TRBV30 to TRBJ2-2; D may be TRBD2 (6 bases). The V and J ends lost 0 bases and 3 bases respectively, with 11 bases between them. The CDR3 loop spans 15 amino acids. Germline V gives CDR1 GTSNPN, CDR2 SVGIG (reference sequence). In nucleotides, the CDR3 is TGTGCCTGGAGTGTGGCTAGCGCTGACACCGGGGAGCTGTTTTTT. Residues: CAWSVASADTGELFF.

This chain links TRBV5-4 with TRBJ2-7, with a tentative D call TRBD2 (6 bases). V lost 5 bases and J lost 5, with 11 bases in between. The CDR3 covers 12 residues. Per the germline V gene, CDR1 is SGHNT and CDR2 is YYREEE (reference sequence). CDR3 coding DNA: TGTGCCAGCAGTCAGACGGGGGACGAGCAGTACTTC. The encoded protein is CASSQTGDEQYF.

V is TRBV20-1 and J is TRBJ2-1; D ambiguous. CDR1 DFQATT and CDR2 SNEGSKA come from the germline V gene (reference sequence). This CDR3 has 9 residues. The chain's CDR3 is CRNPNEQFF. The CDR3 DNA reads TGCAGAAACCCCAATGAGCAGTTCTTC.

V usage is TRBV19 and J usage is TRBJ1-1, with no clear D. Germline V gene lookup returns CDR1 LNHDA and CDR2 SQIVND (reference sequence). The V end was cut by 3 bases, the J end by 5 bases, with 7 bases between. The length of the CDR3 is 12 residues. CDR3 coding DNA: TGTGCCAGTAGTATGACCAGGACTGAAGCTTTCTTT. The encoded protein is CASSMTRTEAFF.

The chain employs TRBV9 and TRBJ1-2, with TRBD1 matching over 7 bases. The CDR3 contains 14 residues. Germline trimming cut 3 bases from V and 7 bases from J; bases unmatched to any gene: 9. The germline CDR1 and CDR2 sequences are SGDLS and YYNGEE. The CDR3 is CASSAGDRVRGYTF. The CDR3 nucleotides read TGTGCCAGCAGCGCCGGTGACAGGGTACGTGGCTACACCTTC.

CDR3: CATSERTGDGYTF. The CDR3 region has the DNA TGTGCCACCAGTGAAAGGACAGGGGATGGCTACACCTTC. This sequence joins TRBV24-1 and TRBJ1-2; 9 bases line up with TRBD1. The CDR3 spans 13 residues. The germline V gene has CDR1 KGHDR and CDR2 SFDVKD. After removal of 4 bases from V and 6 bases from J, the junction contained 2 bases not matched to a gene.

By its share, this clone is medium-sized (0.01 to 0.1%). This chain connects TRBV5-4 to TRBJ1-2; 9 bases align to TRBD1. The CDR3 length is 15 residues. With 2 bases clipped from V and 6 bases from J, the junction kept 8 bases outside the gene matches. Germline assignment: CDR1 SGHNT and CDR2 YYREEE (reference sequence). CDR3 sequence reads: CASSFPPGQGDGYTF. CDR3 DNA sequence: TGTGCCAGCAGCTTCCCTCCGGGACAGGGCGATGGCTACACCTTC.

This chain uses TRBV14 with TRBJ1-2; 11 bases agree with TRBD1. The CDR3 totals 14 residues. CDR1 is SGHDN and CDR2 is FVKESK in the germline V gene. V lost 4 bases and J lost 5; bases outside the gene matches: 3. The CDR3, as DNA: TGTGCCAGCAGCCCGGACAGGGGGCGTTATGGCTACACCTTC. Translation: CASSPDRGRYGYTF.

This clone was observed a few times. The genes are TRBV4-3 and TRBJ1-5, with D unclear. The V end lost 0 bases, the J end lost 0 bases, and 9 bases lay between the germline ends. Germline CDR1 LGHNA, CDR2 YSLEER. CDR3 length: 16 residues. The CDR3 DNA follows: TGCGCCAGCAGCCAAGAGCCCTGGGGTAGCAATCAGCCCCAGCATTTT. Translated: CASSQEPWGSNQPQHF.

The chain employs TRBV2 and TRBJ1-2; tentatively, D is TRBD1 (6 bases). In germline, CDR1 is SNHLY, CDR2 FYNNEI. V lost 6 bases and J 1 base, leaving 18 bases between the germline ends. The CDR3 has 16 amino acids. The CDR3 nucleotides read TGTGCCAGCAGCATTGGGGGGGCTACAGATAACTATGGCTACACCTTC. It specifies CASSIGGATDNYGYTF.

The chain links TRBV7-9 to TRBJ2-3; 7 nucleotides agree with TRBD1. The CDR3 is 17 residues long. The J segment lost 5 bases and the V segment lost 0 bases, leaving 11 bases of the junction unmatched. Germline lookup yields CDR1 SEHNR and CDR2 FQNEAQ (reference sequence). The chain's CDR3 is CASSLAVGGAGGDTQYF. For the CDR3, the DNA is TGTGCCAGCAGCTTAGCGGTAGGGGGCGCGGGTGGAGATACGCAGTATTTT.

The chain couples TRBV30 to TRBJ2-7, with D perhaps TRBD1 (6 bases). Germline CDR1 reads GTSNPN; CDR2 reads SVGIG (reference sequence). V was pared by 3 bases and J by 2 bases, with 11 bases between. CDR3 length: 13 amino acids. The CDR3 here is CAWSRDTPYEQYF. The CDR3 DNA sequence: TGTGCCTGGAGCCGGGACACCCCCTACGAGCAGTACTTC. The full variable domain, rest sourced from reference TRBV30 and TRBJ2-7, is SQTIHQWPATLVQPVGSPLSLECTVEGTSNPNLYWYRQAAGRGLQLLFYSVGIGQISSEVPQNLSASRPQDRQFILSSKKLLLSDSGFYLCAWSRDTPYEQYFGPGTRLTVT.

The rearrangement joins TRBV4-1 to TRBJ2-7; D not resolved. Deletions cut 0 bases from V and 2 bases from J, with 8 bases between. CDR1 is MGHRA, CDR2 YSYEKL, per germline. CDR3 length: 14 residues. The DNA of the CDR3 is TGCGCCAGCAGCCAAGAAGGCGGTACCTACGAGCAGTACTTC. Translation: CASSQEGGTYEQYF.

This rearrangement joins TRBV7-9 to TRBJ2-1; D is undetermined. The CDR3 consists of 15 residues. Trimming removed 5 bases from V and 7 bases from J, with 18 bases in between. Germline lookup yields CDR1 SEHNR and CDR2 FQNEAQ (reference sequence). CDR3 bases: TGTGCCAGCAGCCGCACCCGGGTGACATCGAATGAGCAGTTCTTC. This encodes CASSRTRVTSNEQFF.

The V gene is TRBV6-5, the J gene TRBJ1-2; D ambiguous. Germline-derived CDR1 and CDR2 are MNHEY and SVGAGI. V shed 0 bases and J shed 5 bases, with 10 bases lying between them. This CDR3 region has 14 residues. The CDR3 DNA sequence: TGTGCCAGCAGTTACTCAAGGGCCAGTTATGGCTACACCTTC. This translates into CASSYSRASYGYTF.

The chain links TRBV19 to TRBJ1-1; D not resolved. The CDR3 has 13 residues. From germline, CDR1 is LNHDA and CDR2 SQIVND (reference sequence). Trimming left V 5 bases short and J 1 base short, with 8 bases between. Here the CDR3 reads CASSVQRNTEAFF. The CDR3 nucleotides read TGTGCCAGTAGTGTACAGAGGAACACTGAAGCTTTCTTT.

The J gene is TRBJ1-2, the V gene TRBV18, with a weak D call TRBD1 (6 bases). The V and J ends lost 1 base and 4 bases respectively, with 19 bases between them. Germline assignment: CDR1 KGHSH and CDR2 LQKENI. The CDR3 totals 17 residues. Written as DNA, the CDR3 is TGTGCCAGCTCACCACTGGGGGGCCATTTAGGTTTCTATGGCTACACCTTC. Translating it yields CASSPLGGHLGFYGYTF.

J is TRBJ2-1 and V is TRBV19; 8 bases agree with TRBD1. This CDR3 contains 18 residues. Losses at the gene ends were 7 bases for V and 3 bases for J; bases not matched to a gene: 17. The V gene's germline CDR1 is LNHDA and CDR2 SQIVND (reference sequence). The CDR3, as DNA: TGTGCCAGTACTTACCGGGACAGGCCACCCTCGGGCTACAATGAGCAGTTCTTC. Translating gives CASTYRDRPPSGYNEQFF.

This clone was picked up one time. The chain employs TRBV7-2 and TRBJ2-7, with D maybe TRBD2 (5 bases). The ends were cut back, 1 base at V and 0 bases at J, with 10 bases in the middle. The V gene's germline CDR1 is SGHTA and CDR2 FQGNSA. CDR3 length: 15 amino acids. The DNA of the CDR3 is TGTGCCAGCAGCTTAGTGGGTGGGAGCTCCTACGAGCAGTACTTC. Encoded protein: CASSLVGGSSYEQYF.